The T cell receptor beta chain under discussion was sequenced for a study of blood T cell repertoires in COVID-19 (dated by TCRdb to 2018 to 2021). Some background on the complete study: The collaborator samples originated in the United States, Italy and Spain and spanned the acute and convalescent phases of COVID-19. The material from the prospective study consisted of cDNA or gDNA derived from T cells, B-cell-depleted T cells, or PBMCs. Subjects who had been exposed to COVID-19, were actively infected with it, or had recovered from it provided the deeply sampled blood TCRbeta repertoires that made up the dataset. The repertoires were made available in a free public database intended to serve as a resource for research on the immune response to SARS-CoV-2. Samples came from the ongoing ImmuneRACE study (first 160 participants) plus 1,254 subjects from 6 global collaborators. The sample metadata nearly always contained a de-identified subject ID, COVID-19 status, age in years and sex. Where HLA class I and class II types were available, the types were taken from metadata supplied by the sample provider, not from assay-based typing.

Notes on this clone: Its target antigen remains unknown. One base away there is no much larger clone; base qualities are not given.

What the authors observed across the whole study: How much clinical and demographic metadata was included differed by source and by participant, and the metadata was provided uncurated.

The CDR3 spans 16 residues, from the cysteine through the phenylalanine. The DNA shown is the 48-base CDR3, in frame from base 1. In the germline V gene, CDR1 corresponds to SQVTM and CDR2 to ANQGSEA. Trimming takes 2 bases from V and 2 bases from J, and the germline ends sit 17 bases apart. TCRbeta CDR3 regions were amplified from genomic DNA using the immunoSEQ Assay, a bias-controlled multiplex PCR. From the authors' description of their analysis: The number of nucleated cells in each sample was estimated from the amplification of reference gene primers within the assay. To quantify the absolute abundance of each unique TCRbeta CDR3 rearrangement, sequence reads were collapsed and filtered. For each sample, productive Simpson clonality was calculated as the square root of Simpson's diversity index across productive rearrangements. In its TCRdb copy, this immuneACCESS table keeps in-frame sequences only and misses some clones. Where compared with another copy, unresolved V genes explain less than half of these, and the others have no known cause. V and J calls plus clone size are reproduced from that table; the DNA served to infer D and trimming. For this sample there are roughly 260,000 clones; roughly 88% appear just once. The ten largest account for approximately 2% of the sample.

Enrolling through a virtual design, the prospective study's participants ranged in age from roughly 18 to 100 years and lived across some 22 United States geographic areas. In the prospective study, cohorts were assigned on the basis of participant-reported clinical history obtained from a screening survey and a study questionnaire. For ImmuneRACE Cohort 3, a participant was defined as recovered based on two consecutive negative NP/OP PCR tests, clearance by a healthcare professional, or resolution of symptoms. Mobile phlebotomists in the prospective study collected whole blood, serum and a nasopharyngeal or oropharyngeal swab from every participant. Additional blood draws and questionnaires over an approximately 2-month period could optionally be provided by prospective study participants. Before DNA extraction, blood samples from the prospective study were shipped at room temperature or frozen.

The sample taken for sequencing was PBMCs or T cells enriched from blood (not recorded which). This TCR was recovered from a woman aged 50 to 60 who had recovered from COVID-19. Here the chain combines TRBV29-1 and TRBJ2-3; TRBD1 is a possible D gene, resting on 5 matching bases. Here the CDR3 is given as CSVESGWGGITDTQYF. The sequence in DNA is TGCAGCGTTGAATCTGGTTGGGGCGGCATCACAGATACGCAGTATTTT.